The TCR beta chain described here comes from a study of blood T cell repertoires in COVID-19 (dated by TCRdb to 2019 to 2021). Concerning the study at large: Samples from collaborators originated in the United States, Italy and Spain and spanned both the acute and convalescent phases of COVID-19. The prospective study material was composed of cDNA or gDNA derived from T cells, B-cell-depleted T cells, or PBMCs. Subjects who had been exposed to COVID-19, were actively infected with it, or had recovered from it provided the deeply sampled blood TCRbeta repertoires that made up the dataset. The repertoires were made available in a free public database intended to serve as a resource for research on the immune response to SARS-CoV-2. The samples were drawn from two sources: the first 160 participants of the ongoing ImmuneRACE study, and fewer than 1,500 subjects contributed by 6 global collaborators. A de-identified subject ID, COVID-19 status, age in years and sex were almost always included in the sample metadata. Where available, HLA class I and class II types were taken from metadata supplied by the sample provider and were not determined by assay-based typing. Broader findings and caveats from the paper: Clinical and demographic metadata were provided uncurated, with the amount varying by source and participant.

Each collaborating institution followed its own protocols to collect whole blood in K2EDTA tubes. Collaborator samples were shipped for TCRbeta analysis as frozen whole blood, isolated PBMCs, or DNA extracted from either sample type. Points on this clone: The antigen it binds to is not known. No base quality information exists; no much larger clone differs at one position.

The germline ends are 9 bases apart after V is trimmed by 4 bases and J by 0 bases. Counted from cysteine to phenylalanine, this CDR3 has 14 amino acids. The CDR3 DNA has 42 bases and is translated from base 1. The germline V gene (reference sequence) sets CDR1 to LNHDA and CDR2 to SQIVND. The immunoSEQ Assay, a bias-controlled multiplex PCR, was used to amplify TCRbeta CDR3 regions from genomic DNA. The paper's data handling went like this. The number of nucleated cells in each sample was estimated from the amplification of reference gene primers within the assay. To quantify the absolute abundance of each unique TCRbeta CDR3 rearrangement, sequence reads were collapsed and filtered. Productive Simpson clonality was computed per sample as the square root of Simpson's diversity index over productive rearrangements. TCRdb provides this immuneACCESS table in a form limited to in-frame rearrangements. Some clones are lacking; in checked studies, under half of them reflect an unresolved V gene, and why the rest are absent is not known. The V and J calls and clone size come from that table; D and trimming were worked out from the DNA. The sample contains 190,000 or so clones, 86% of them found a single time. 0.75% to 0.9% of the sample rests with the top ten.

This TCR came from a woman aged 70-85 years with acute or convalescent COVID-19. This receptor chain uses TRBV19 and TRBJ1-1; the D gene is perhaps TRBD1, from 6 matching bases. Material: peripheral blood. Read as DNA, the sequence is TGTGCCAGTAGTACCAGGACAGTGAACACTGAAGCTTTCTTT. This sequence encodes CASSTRTVNTEAFF. The CDR3 plus the reference TRBV19 and TRBJ1-1 genes for the other parts give the full variable domain: DGGITQSPKYLFRKEGQNVTLSCEQNLNHDAMYWYRQDPGQGLRLIYYSQIVNDFQKGDIAEGYSVSREKKESFPLTVTSAQKNPTAFYLCASSTRTVNTEAFFGQGTRLTVV.